One and the same sample provided the 4 T cell receptor beta chains below, sequenced in a study of cytomegalovirus exposure and HLA in healthy donors. The PCR used 60 Vbeta and 13 Jbeta primers. Here immunoSEQ multiplex PCR was the method, and the copy in TCRdb shows in-frame clones only, minus some. The sample includes 95,000 to 100,000 clones, under 80% of them seen just once. The sample consisted of PBMCs. The receptors originated from a man aged 35 to 55 in good health and CMV-seronegative.

This clone was counted only a few times. This sample includes further DNA sequences coding for the same CDR3. This sequence joins TRBV18 and TRBJ2-5; D is perhaps TRBD2 (5 bases). Per the germline V gene, CDR1 is KGHSH and CDR2 is LQKENI. V shed 3 bases and J shed 3 bases, with 8 bases lying between them. The CDR3 contains 13 residues. The CDR3 region has the DNA TGTGCCAGCTCACCTTGGGGAGAAGAGACCCAGTACTTC. Residues: CASSPWGEETQYF.

This clone occurred a few times. J is TRBJ1-2 and V is TRBV6-6, with no clear D. The CDR3 spans 14 residues. Trimming took 1 base from V and 4 from J, leaving 10 bases between them. Looked up from germline, CDR1 is MNHNY and CDR2 is SVGAGI (reference sequence). CDR3 nucleotides: TGTGCCAGCAGTTACTACCCGGCAGGCTATGGCTACACCTTC. It codes for CASSYYPAGYGYTF.

This chain uses TRBV5-1 with TRBJ1-1, with TRBD1 as a possible D gene (5 bases). The ends were cut back, 1 base at V and 8 bases at J, with 12 bases in the middle. This CDR3 spans 13 amino acids. Per the germline V gene, CDR1 is SGHRS and CDR2 is YFSETQ. In nucleotides, the CDR3 is TGCGCCAGCAGCTTGATGGGGCAGGGAGAAGCTTTCTTT. Encoded protein: CASSLMGQGEAFF.

The chain combines TRBV25-1 with TRBJ2-5; no clear D. Germline loops: CDR1 MGHDK, CDR2 SYGVNS. Between the trimmed V and J ends, which lost 2 bases and 5 bases, there was a span of 12 bases. The CDR3 consists of 14 residues. This CDR3 reads CASSEHSPKETQYF. The CDR3 DNA reads as TGTGCCAGCAGTGAACACAGTCCCAAGGAGACCCAGTACTTC.